Listed below are T cell receptor beta chains from one sample, sequenced in a study of blood T cell repertoires in COVID-19. Sequenced by immunoSEQ multiplex PCR; TCRdb stores in-frame clones only, minus some. The repertoire holds 150,000 to 200,000 clones, roughly four fifths seen once, with around 8% in the top ten. Sequencing was performed on peripheral blood. Receptor source: a woman between 65 and 79 years old with COVID-19, enrolled during active disease. Each CDR3 is given without its conserved first and last residue. Fields, in order: J gene, V gene, D gene, CDR3 length, CDR3 protein. The D gene is left open where the match is weak.

TRBJ1-3,TRBV18,.,11,ASSPNTGNTIY
TRBJ2-6,TRBV3-1/TRBV3-2,.,13,ASSHLFSGANVLT
TRBJ1-5,TRBV28,.,12,ASSSTGMNQPQH
TRBJ1-4,TRBV7-9,.,11,ASGTDQNEKLF
TRBJ2-6,TRBV2,.,13,ASSPDRTGANVLT
TRBJ1-1,TRBV5-4,.,10,ASSLVGREAF
TRBJ2-2,TRBV5-1,TRBD2,14,ASSLSLAGVTGELF
TRBJ1-2,TRBV9,.,14,ASSALPGPGTQGYT
TRBJ1-5,TRBV28,.,10,ASAQVNQPQH
TRBJ2-2,TRBV28,.,14,ASSLRSHSRTGELF
TRBJ1-1,TRBV13,.,13,ASSLVVRLHTEAF
TRBJ2-7,TRBV15,.,13,ATSRERSTRSEQY
TRBJ1-4,TRBV27,.,12,ASSSPAGNEKLF
TRBJ1-4,TRBV7-9,.,13,ASSPMTLGGEKLF
TRBJ1-5,TRBV5-1,.,12,ASSREGGNQPQH
TRBJ2-7,TRBV28,.,11,ASRDRNGYEQY
TRBJ1-4,TRBV4-3,.,11,ASSPRVLEKLF
TRBJ1-4,TRBV3-1/TRBV3-2,.,15,ASSSGGAQEGDEKLF
TRBJ1-4,TRBV4-2,.,13,ASSQDVATNEKLF
TRBJ2-6,TRBV4-2,.,14,ASSHVGRAGANVLT
TRBJ1-5,TRBV28,TRBD1,15,ASHNPGTGHSNQPQH
TRBJ2-3,TRBV3-1/TRBV3-2,.,15,ASSQVRGASGTDTQY
TRBJ2-1,TRBV14,.,12,ASSQDTQGFEQF
TRBJ2-4,TRBV15,TRBD1,12,ATKDQGASDIQY
TRBJ2-1,TRBV28,TRBD2,15,ASSSPFSGRVPREQF
TRBJ2-2,TRBV9,.,14,ASSVDVRGYRGELF
TRBJ2-7,TRBV19,.,12,ASSSDWVGGEQY
TRBJ2-3,TRBV7-2,TRBD2,12,ASSFSGRTDTQY
TRBJ1-6,TRBV15,TRBD1,17,ATSRDVGQGSSYNSPLH
TRBJ1-4,TRBV27,TRBD1,11,ASSARTGEKLF
TRBJ2-4,TRBV19,.,13,ASSMDGIAKNIQY
TRBJ2-1,TRBV18,TRBD1,12,ASSPGQYDNEQF
TRBJ2-5,TRBV5-1,.,12,ASMVGGGRETQY
TRBJ2-2,TRBV25-1,.,15,ASSGPTGIGLSGELF
TRBJ2-1,TRBV3-1/TRBV3-2,.,14,ASSPPGRRAWNEQF
TRBJ1-1,TRBV5-1,.,11,ASSQDIGTEAF
TRBJ2-7,TRBV3-1/TRBV3-2,TRBD2,11,ASCTSGSYEQY
TRBJ1-2,TRBV7-8,.,12,ASSPAGAYYGYT
TRBJ2-7,TRBV7-8,TRBD1,12,ASSLRQGTSEQY
TRBJ1-5,TRBV27,TRBD1,12,ASSLTQGVGPQH
TRBJ2-7,TRBV18,.,13,ASSPRQGPEGEQY
TRBJ2-2,TRBV5-1,TRBD2,15,ASSSGTSGRSGGELF
TRBJ1-6,TRBV4-3,TRBD1,14,ASSQVGQPTVSPLH
TRBJ2-7,TRBV7-9,TRBD1,12,ASSLARGLDEQY
TRBJ2-7,TRBV10-2,.,9,ASSIEYEQY
TRBJ2-3,TRBV4-2,.,11,ASSHPGTDTQY
TRBJ1-2,TRBV4-2,TRBD1,13,ASSQVNQGAGGYT
TRBJ2-2,TRBV29-1,TRBD1,11,SVDRGLDGELF